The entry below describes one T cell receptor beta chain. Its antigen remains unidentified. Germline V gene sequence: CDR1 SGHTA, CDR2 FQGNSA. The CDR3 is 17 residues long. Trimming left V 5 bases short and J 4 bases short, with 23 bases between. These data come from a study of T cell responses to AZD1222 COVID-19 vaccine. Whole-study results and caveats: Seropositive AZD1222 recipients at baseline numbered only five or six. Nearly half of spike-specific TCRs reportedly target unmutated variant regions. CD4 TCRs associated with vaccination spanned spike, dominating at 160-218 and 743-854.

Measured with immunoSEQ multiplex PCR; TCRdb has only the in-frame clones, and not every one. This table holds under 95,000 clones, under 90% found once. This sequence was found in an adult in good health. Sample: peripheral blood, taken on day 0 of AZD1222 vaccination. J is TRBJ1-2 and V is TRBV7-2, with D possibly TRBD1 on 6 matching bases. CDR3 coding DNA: TGTGCCAGCAGCCAGGGGCAGGGAGGGACTCGGAGCTATGGCTACACCTTC. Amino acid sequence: CASSQGQGGTRSYGYTF.